The rows below give T cell receptor beta chains drawn from one sample of a study of blood T cell repertoires in COVID-19. TCRdb keeps only in-frame clones here, not all; method: immunoSEQ multiplex PCR. This sample carries about 73,000 clones, 82% of them seen once, and the ten largest clones take around 4.1%. The sample was peripheral blood. The receptors were gathered from a woman aged 60-75 years with acute or convalescent COVID-19. Both conserved end residues are trimmed from each CDR3. The order of the fields is clone size, V gene, J gene, CDR3 length, CDR3 protein. Size is stated for part of the rows, as once, few or many counts, or as a class when the clone is expanded.

.,TRBV4-2,TRBJ1-2,13,ASSQGQGGRYGYT
.,TRBV2,TRBJ1-5,12,ASSGDRTNQPQH
.,TRBV6-5,TRBJ1-5,12,ASSTTGIGQPQH
.,TRBV28,TRBJ1-2,12,ASSFQDRVNGYT
once,TRBV7-9,TRBJ1-1,14,ASSSRQGPIGTEAF
once,TRBV5-1,TRBJ2-3,13,ASSLNYRDTDTQY
few,TRBV19,TRBJ1-1,12,ASSITGSNTEAF
.,TRBV30,TRBJ2-7,10,AWSFVVSEQY
.,TRBV2,TRBJ2-3,13,ASSEGGTTTHTQY
.,TRBV5-1,TRBJ2-2,13,ASSLGQGATGELF
.,TRBV9,TRBJ1-3,16,ASSVAGQGASSGNTIY
.,TRBV7-2,TRBJ1-2,12,ASSLGQQMGGYT
.,TRBV5-1,TRBJ2-7,15,ASSWGLAGGGSYEQY
.,TRBV15,TRBJ1-2,15,ATSRDQVRTGSIGYT
.,TRBV4-2,TRBJ2-7,15,ASSRRVAGQGIYEQY
.,TRBV5-8,TRBJ1-1,15,ASSLKQVTLRNTEAF
.,TRBV2,TRBJ2-7,11,ASSTGNSYEQY
.,TRBV14,TRBJ2-6,17,ASSQDVSLRRSGANVLT
.,TRBV3-1/TRBV3-2,TRBJ2-1,13,ASSPSGGARNEQF
.,TRBV5-5,TRBJ1-1,12,ASSHPRQGMKAF
.,TRBV14,TRBJ2-5,14,ASSHYLAGGQETQY
.,TRBV5-1,TRBJ1-4,14,ASRPLGGRSNEKLF
.,TRBV12-3/TRBV12-4,TRBJ2-7,11,ASSFGSPTEQY
.,TRBV3-1/TRBV3-2,TRBJ2-5,16,ASSRRASGRSKKETQY
.,TRBV7-2,TRBJ1-3,13,ASSLAAGSGNTIY
.,TRBV28,TRBJ1-5,16,ASSTGTGGVSSNQPQH
.,TRBV2,TRBJ1-1,13,ASSTDRLLGTEAF
.,TRBV4-1,TRBJ1-4,13,ASSHGTGVNEKLF
.,TRBV15,TRBJ2-7,13,ATSIGREISYEQY
medium-sized,TRBV28,TRBJ1-3,12,ASIAGNSGNTIY
.,TRBV2,TRBJ1-5,11,ASRPTGNQPQH
.,TRBV9,TRBJ2-2,13,ASTDAGGHSGELF
.,TRBV28,TRBJ2-2,16,ASSPTTSGGRYTGELF
once,TRBV18,TRBJ1-6,12,ASSPGQGDSPLH
.,TRBV19,TRBJ2-1,13,ASRLTGVSYNEQF
.,TRBV7-7,TRBJ2-3,13,ASSQGRTSTDTQY
.,TRBV28,TRBJ1-5,13,ASSHRGRGNQPQH
.,TRBV10-2,TRBJ1-5,14,ASSEWGDRVNQPQH
few,TRBV3-1/TRBV3-2,TRBJ1-2,10,ASSLGTALPR
.,TRBV18,TRBJ2-7,14,ASSPRLAGDPYEQY
.,TRBV11-2,TRBJ2-7,14,ASSLIYAGPTYEQY
.,TRBV7-8,TRBJ1-1,11,ASSIEGVTEAF
.,TRBV7-2,TRBJ2-1,12,ASSSGTGTNEQF
.,TRBV4-2,TRBJ2-5,14,ASSQDLRGSLETQY
.,TRBV14,TRBJ2-5,12,ASSLNNLQETQY
.,TRBV28,TRBJ1-2,11,ASSRQGWDGYT
once,TRBV19,TRBJ1-1,13,ASSPGAQGHTEAF
.,TRBV11-2,TRBJ2-7,16,ASSPTSRGRGEPYEQY
.,TRBV5-1,TRBJ1-2,12,ASTPTGENYGYT
once,TRBV7-2,TRBJ2-2,12,ASSPRSRSGELF
.,TRBV18,TRBJ2-2,12,ASKTSANTGELF
.,TRBV9,TRBJ1-2,11,ASSVGVGDGYT